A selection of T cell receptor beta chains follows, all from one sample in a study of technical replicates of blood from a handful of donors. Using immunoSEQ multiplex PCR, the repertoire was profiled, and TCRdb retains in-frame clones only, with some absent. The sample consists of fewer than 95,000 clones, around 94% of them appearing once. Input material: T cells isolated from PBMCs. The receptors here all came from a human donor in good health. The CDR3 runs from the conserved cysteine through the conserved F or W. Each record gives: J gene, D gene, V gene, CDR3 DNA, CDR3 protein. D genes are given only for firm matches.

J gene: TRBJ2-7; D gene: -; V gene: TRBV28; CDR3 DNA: TGTGCCAGCAGTTTGATGCACAGACCCTACGAGCAGTACTTC; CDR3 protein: CASSLMHRPYEQYF
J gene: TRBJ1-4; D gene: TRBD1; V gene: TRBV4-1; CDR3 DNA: TGCGCCAGCAGGTTAGGGACAGGGATAACAACTAATGAAAAACTGTTTTTT; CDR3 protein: CASRLGTGITTNEKLFF
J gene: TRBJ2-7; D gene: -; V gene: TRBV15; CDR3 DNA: TGTGCCACCAGCAGAGAGGGAACAGGTTCCTACGAGCAGTACTTC; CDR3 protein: CATSREGTGSYEQYF
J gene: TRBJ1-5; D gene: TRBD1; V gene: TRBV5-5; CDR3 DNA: TGTGCCAGCAGCTTGGTAGGACAGGGGAACGGTCAGCCCCAGCATTTT; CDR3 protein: CASSLVGQGNGQPQHF
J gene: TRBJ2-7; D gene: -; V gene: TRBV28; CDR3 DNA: TGTGCCAGCAGTTTTTCAGGGGGGAGAGGGTTCCCTAGGGTGGGATCGACGAGCTACGAGCAGTACTTC; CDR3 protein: CASSFSGGRGFPRVGSTSYEQYF
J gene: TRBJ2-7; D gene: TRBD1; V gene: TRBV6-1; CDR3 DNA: TGTGCCGGGTCGAGACAGGGGGCCTACGAGCAGTACTTC; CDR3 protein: CAGSRQGAYEQYF
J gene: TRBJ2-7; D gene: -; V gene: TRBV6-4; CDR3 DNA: TGTGCCAGCAGTGACTCGAGGGGGGGCGAGCAGTACTTC; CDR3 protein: CASSDSRGGEQYF
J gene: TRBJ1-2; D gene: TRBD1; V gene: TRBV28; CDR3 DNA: TGTGCCAGCAGCCCTATAGACCGGGACAGTCCGGGCTACACCTTC; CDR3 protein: CASSPIDRDSPGYTF
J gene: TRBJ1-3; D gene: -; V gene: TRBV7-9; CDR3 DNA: TGTGCCAGCAGCCCTATTTCTGGAAACACCATATATTTT; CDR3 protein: CASSPISGNTIYF
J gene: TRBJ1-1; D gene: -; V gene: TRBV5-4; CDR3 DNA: TGTGCCAGCAGCCCAATAATCATCGACAGACAGAACACTGAAGCTTTCTTT; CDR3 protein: CASSPIIIDRQNTEAFF
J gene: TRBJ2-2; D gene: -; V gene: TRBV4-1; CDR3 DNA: TGCGCCAGCAGCCAAAGTCCCCATGGTGCCGGGGTCGTCACCGGGGAGCTGTTTTTT; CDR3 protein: CASSQSPHGAGVVTGELFF
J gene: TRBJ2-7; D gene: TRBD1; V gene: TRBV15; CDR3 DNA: TGTGCCACCAGCAGAGATGGGACAGGATCTGAATACGAGCAGTACTTC; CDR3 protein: CATSRDGTGSEYEQYF